This entry lists 23 T cell receptor beta chains sequenced from one sample in a study of cytomegalovirus exposure and HLA in healthy donors. Primers: 60 Vbeta forward and 13 Jbeta reverse. Repertoires were generated with immunoSEQ multiplex PCR, while TCRdb's copy carries only in-frame clones and drops some. Of about 140,000 clones in the sample, about 80% were seen once. Sequencing used PBMCs. Receptor source: a man between 18 and 29 years old in good health and CMV-seronegative.

The rearrangement joins TRBV9 to TRBJ1-1, with D maybe TRBD1 (5 bases). The germline gives CDR1 SGDLS, CDR2 YYNGEE. The CDR3 spans 15 residues. V lost 4 bases to trimming and J lost 4 bases, with 17 bases between them. CDR3 bases: TGTGCCAGCAGCCTTGACCCCAGGGTATTCACTGAAGCTTTCTTT. Translating gives CASSLDPRVFTEAFF.

The rearrangement links TRBV5-6 to TRBJ2-7; 7 bases are a match to TRBD1. In germline, CDR1 is SGHDT, CDR2 YYEEEE. The CDR3 is 15 residues long. Trimming at V came to 3 bases and at J to 0 bases, leaving 6 bases not matched to a gene. As DNA, the CDR3 is TGTGCCAGCAGCTATTGGACAGGCGTCTCCTACGAGCAGTACTTC. As protein: CASSYWTGVSYEQYF. Full variable domain (remainder filled in from reference TRBV5-6 and TRBJ2-7): DAGVTQSPTHLIKTRGQQVTLRCSPKSGHDTVSWYQQALGQGPQFIFQYYEEEERQRGNFPDRFSGHQFPNYSSELNVNALLLGDSALYLCASSYWTGVSYEQYFGPGTRLTVT.

This chain connects TRBV4-2 to TRBJ2-5, with 13 bases aligning to TRBD2. The DNA end is a closer match to TRBJ2-7, so the J assignment may be wrong. Germline loops: CDR1 LGHNA, CDR2 YNFKEQ. The CDR3 is made up of 16 amino acids. The CDR3, as DNA: TGTGCCAGCAGCCAAGAACTAGCGGGAGGGCCCTACGAGCAGTACTTC. It translates to CASSQELAGGPYEQYF.

The rearrangement joins TRBV9 to TRBJ2-3; a weak D match, TRBD2 (6 bases). The CDR3 loop spans 15 amino acids. Trimming took 2 bases from V and 3 from J, leaving 13 bases between them. Germline V gives CDR1 SGDLS, CDR2 YYNGEE. CDR3 coding DNA: TGTGCCAGCAGCGTTGCTTGGGGGGAGACAGATACGCAGTATTTT. It is translated as CASSVAWGETDTQYF.

The sample holds one count of this clone. The V gene is TRBV11-1, the J gene TRBJ2-5; TRBD1 aligns across 8 bases. The CDR3 extends over 13 amino acids. V trimming: 6 bases; J trimming: 7 bases; junction bases outside the gene matches: 7. CDR1 and CDR2 from the germline V gene are SGHAT and FQDESV (reference sequence). CDR3 DNA: TGTGCCAGCAGTGGTCCAGGACAGGGGACCCAGTACTTC. It translates to CASSGPGQGTQYF.

The rearrangement links TRBV29-1 to TRBJ2-7, with 9 bases fitting TRBD1. Germline CDR1 and CDR2: SQVTM and ANQGSEA. V lost 7 bases to trimming and J lost 2 bases; unmatched junction nucleotides: 3. The CDR3 consists of 12 residues. CDR3 DNA sequence: TGCAGCGCCGGGACAGGGACCTACGAGCAGTACTTC. Amino acid sequence: CSAGTGTYEQYF.

The V call is TRBV11-2, the J call TRBJ2-5; D perhaps matches TRBD2 (5 bases). The better agreement between TRBJ2-7 and the DNA end casts doubt on the J call. Germline assignment: CDR1 SGHAT and CDR2 FQNNGV. The CDR3 is made up of 14 amino acids. In nucleotides, the CDR3 is TGTGCCAGCAGCCAACGGCGGGCGGCTTACGAGCAGTACTTC. Translating it yields CASSQRRAAYEQYF.

The chain couples TRBV30 to TRBJ1-2; 7 bases are shared with TRBD1. There are 17 residues in the CDR3. Germline trimming cut 3 bases from V and 1 base from J; bases unmatched to any gene: 14. Germline lookup yields CDR1 GTSNPN and CDR2 SVGIG (reference sequence). The CDR3 sequence is CAWSDPTGWGLNYGYTF. For the CDR3, the DNA is TGTGCCTGGAGCGATCCGACAGGGTGGGGGCTTAACTATGGCTACACCTTC.

The rearrangement joins TRBV19 to TRBJ2-2; 10 bases fit TRBD1. V lost 7 bases and J lost 6; bases outside the gene matches: 14. Germline values: CDR1 LNHDA, CDR2 SQIVND (reference sequence). There are 17 residues in the CDR3. CDR3 amino acids: CASNARPGQGFSGELFF. In DNA form, the CDR3 reads TGTGCCAGTAACGCTCGACCGGGACAGGGGTTCTCCGGGGAGCTGTTTTTT.

The sample holds a few counts of this clone. The chain employs TRBV4-1 and TRBJ2-7; 11 nucleotides line up with TRBD1. From germline, CDR1 is MGHRA and CDR2 YSYEKL. Unmatched junction bases numbered 10, after V lost 2 bases and J lost 10 bases. This CDR3 contains 15 residues. This CDR3 reads CASSQRTGGAYQQYF. In DNA, the CDR3 is TGCGCCAGCAGCCAACGGACAGGGGGCGCATATCAACAGTACTTC.

V and J are TRBV11-2 and TRBJ2-3, with D possibly being TRBD2 (5 bases). Germline V lookup: CDR1 SGHAT, CDR2 FQNNGV. The CDR3 loop spans 16 amino acids. Trimming took 0 bases from V and 4 from J, leaving 14 bases between them. Here the CDR3 reads CASSLDRGTRADTQYF. CDR3 DNA: TGTGCCAGCAGCTTAGATCGCGGAACTAGGGCAGATACGCAGTATTTT.

This chain connects TRBV7-9 to TRBJ1-3; a possible D gene is TRBD1 (6 bases). Trimming left V 2 bases short and J 4 bases short, with 12 bases between. The CDR3 runs to 15 residues. The germline V gene has CDR1 SEHNR and CDR2 FQNEAQ (reference sequence). CDR3 loop: CASSLTQGSGNTIYF. The CDR3 nucleotides read TGTGCCAGCAGCTTAACGCAGGGGTCGGGAAACACCATATATTTT.

V is TRBV6-1 and J is TRBJ1-2; 7 positions match TRBD1. There are 14 residues in the CDR3. Unmatched junction bases numbered 3, after V lost 1 base and J lost 4 bases. Germline V gene lookup returns CDR1 MNHNS and CDR2 SASEGT. The CDR3 sequence is CASSEDRGVYGYTF. In DNA form, the CDR3 reads TGTGCCAGCAGTGAAGACAGGGGCGTCTATGGCTACACCTTC.

V is TRBV18 and J is TRBJ2-7, with 9 bases fitting TRBD2. The ends lost 4 bases at V and 2 bases at J; junction bases unmatched: 3. Germline values: CDR1 KGHSH, CDR2 LQKENI. The CDR3 consists of 14 residues. The CDR3 region is CASSHSGRAYEQYF. CDR3 in DNA: TGTGCCAGCTCACATAGCGGGAGAGCCTACGAGCAGTACTTC.

CDR3 coding DNA: TGTGCCAGCAGTTTGGACAGTGGGCAGCCCCAGCATTTT. Its translation: CASSLDSGQPQHF. This chain uses TRBV11-3 with TRBJ1-5; D possibly corresponds to TRBD1 (6 bases). V was shortened by 6 bases and J by 7 bases, with 13 bases between the two germline ends. This CDR3 has 13 residues. From germline, CDR1 is SGHNT and CDR2 YENEEA. Looking up the rest from reference TRBV11-3 and TRBJ1-5 gives the full variable domain: EAGVVQSPRYKIIEKKQPVAFWCNPISGHNTLYWYLQNLGQGPELLIRYENEEAVDDSQLPKDRFSAERLKGVDSTLKIQPAELGDSAVYLCASSLDSGQPQHFGDGTRLSIL.

The chain joins TRBV6-6 to TRBJ1-2; possibly TRBD1 for D (5 bases). Between the trimmed V and J ends, which lost 2 bases and 4 bases, there was a span of 17 bases. The CDR3 is 16 amino acids. Germline V lookup: CDR1 MNHNY, CDR2 SVGAGI (reference sequence). DNA of the CDR3: TGTGCCAGCAGTTACGGTCAGGGAGGCCAGGGCTATGGCTACACCTTC. It is translated as CASSYGQGGQGYGYTF.

The rearrangement links TRBV27 to TRBJ2-7, with 7 nucleotides matching TRBD1. This CDR3 is built from 14 residues. The junction had 8 bases not matched to a gene; V was cut back by 7 bases and J by 2 bases. Germline V CDR1 and CDR2: MNHEY, SMNVEV (reference sequence). CDR3 residues: CASNPRDSPYEQYF. The CDR3 DNA reads as TGTGCCAGCAACCCGAGGGACAGCCCCTACGAGCAGTACTTC.

The J gene is TRBJ1-1, the V gene TRBV6-5; D call uncertain. This CDR3 has 13 residues. Germline-derived CDR1 and CDR2 are MNHEY and SVGAGI. V gave up 4 bases and J gave up 0 bases, with 6 bases separating them. CDR3 in amino acids: CASSFRMNTEAFF. CDR3 bases: TGTGCCAGCAGTTTCAGGATGAACACTGAAGCTTTCTTT.

The J gene is TRBJ2-1, the V gene TRBV5-1, with 8 bases identical to TRBD1. V lost 5 bases and J lost 5; bases outside the gene matches: 6. Per germline, CDR1 SGHRS and CDR2 YFSETQ. The CDR3 sequence is 14 residues long. The CDR3 nucleotides read TGCGCCAGCAGTCCAGGGGGCAGGCACAATGAGCAGTTCTTC. As protein: CASSPGGRHNEQFF.

This chain joins TRBV5-8 and TRBJ1-4, with D possibly TRBD1 on 5 matching bases. The CDR3 totals 16 residues. The germline V and J ends were trimmed by 3 bases and 4 bases, with 16 bases remaining between them. CDR1 and CDR2 from the germline V gene are SGHTS and YDEGEE. The CDR3 DNA sequence: TGTGCCAGCAGCTCCCCCCACACGACAGTTAATGAAAAACTGTTTTTT. This translates into CASSSPHTTVNEKLFF.

The chain is built from TRBV5-1 and TRBJ2-1; 11 bases match TRBD1. CDR3 length: 16 residues. With 1 base clipped from V and 6 bases from J, the junction kept 6 bases outside the gene matches. Germline V lookup: CDR1 SGHRS, CDR2 YFSETQ. In DNA form, the CDR3 reads TGCGCCAGCAGCTTGTCGGGGACAGGGGGACTCAATGAGCAGTTCTTC. It translates to CASSLSGTGGLNEQFF.

CDR3 nucleotide sequence: TGCGCCAGCAGCTTGGATCTAGAGACCCAGTACTTC. Translating gives CASSLDLETQYF. The V and J genes are TRBV5-1 and TRBJ2-5; D unresolved. V lost 0 bases, J lost 4 bases, and 4 bases lay in between. Per germline, CDR1 SGHRS and CDR2 YFSETQ. This CDR3 spans 12 amino acids.

The chain combines TRBV2 with TRBJ1-2; 7 nucleotides agree with TRBD1. The length of the CDR3 is 14 residues. Germline V gene sequence: CDR1 SNHLY, CDR2 FYNNEI. Losses at the gene ends were 6 bases for V and 2 bases for J; bases not matched to a gene: 6. This chain's CDR3 is CASRRDRLNYGYTF. In nucleotides, the CDR3 is TGTGCCAGCAGAAGGGACAGACTGAACTATGGCTACACCTTC.